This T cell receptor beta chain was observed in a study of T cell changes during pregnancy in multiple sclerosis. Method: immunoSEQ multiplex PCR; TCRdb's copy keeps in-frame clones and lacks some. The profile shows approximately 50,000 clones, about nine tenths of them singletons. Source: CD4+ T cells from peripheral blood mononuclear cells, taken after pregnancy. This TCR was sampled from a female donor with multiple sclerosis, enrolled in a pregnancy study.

In nucleotides, the CDR3 is TGTGCCAGCAGCGGTAGCGGGAGGGGCTCAGATACGCAGTATTTT. Translating gives CASSGSGRGSDTQYF. The chain recombines TRBV9 with TRBJ2-3, with 11 positions matching TRBD2. The ends lost 3 bases at V and 4 bases at J; junction bases unmatched: 4. The CDR3 consists of 15 residues. Germline V CDR1 and CDR2: SGDLS, YYNGEE.